This T cell receptor beta chain comes out of a study of T cell responses to AZD1222 COVID-19 vaccine. The CDR3 is made up of 14 amino acids. CDR1 and CDR2 (germline): SGHRS, YFSETQ. Trimming removed 6 bases at V and 3 bases at J, with 12 bases between. TCRdb's copy holds only in-frame clones and misses some; the assay was immunoSEQ multiplex PCR. The table records approximately 110,000 clones, about 88% of them present only once. The sequences come from peripheral blood, collected on day 0 of AZD1222 vaccination. The receptor was isolated from an adult in good health. The rearrangement links TRBV5-1 to TRBJ1-4; D call uncertain. CDR3 sequence (DNA): TGCGCCAGCACCGCAAATGCGGCTAATGAAAAACTGTTTTTT. Residues: CASTANAANEKLFF. Using reference TRBV5-1 and TRBJ1-4 for the parts outside the CDR3, the full variable domain is KAGVTQTPRYLIKTRGQQVTLSCSPISGHRSVSWYQQTPGQGLQFLFEYFSETQRNKGNFPGRFSGRQFSNSRSEMNVSTLELGDSALYLCASTANAANEKLFFGSGTQLSVL.